This entry features one TCR beta chain sequence. Antigen: not known. This CDR3 has 14 amino acids. Trimming cost V 2 bases and J 7 bases, with 14 bases left between them. Germline CDR1 reads GTSNPN; CDR2 reads SVGIG (reference sequence). Assay used: immunoSEQ multiplex PCR; TCRdb lists only in-frame clones, some missing. Altogether around 2.5 million clones are present, approximately 94% being singletons, with the ten largest covering approximately 0.35%. This sample stems from a study of shared clonotypes between healthy human individuals. Whole-study results and caveats: Sorted-subset sequencing was shown by rarefaction to be incomplete despite large depth.

CD4+ cells yielded CD45RA+ naive and CD45RA-negative memory subsets. The chain uses TRBV30 and TRBJ1-4; D might be TRBD1 (6 bases). The specimen sequenced was naive CD4+ T cells from PBMCs. Regarding subset: CD45RA+ positively selected. The sequence derives from a man aged 18 to 30 in good health. Some clones in this sample may be carry-over from other donors' samples. The CDR3 nucleotides read TGTGCCTGGAGTAGGGAGGCAGGGGTTGAAAAACTGTTTTTT. This sequence encodes CAWSREAGVEKLFF. The variable domain in full, with the rest retrieved from reference TRBV30 and TRBJ1-4, is SQTIHQWPATLVQPVGSPLSLECTVEGTSNPNLYWYRQAAGRGLQLLFYSVGIGQISSEVPQNLSASRPQDRQFILSSKKLLLSDSGFYLCAWSREAGVEKLFFGSGTQLSVL.